Below are 32 T cell receptor beta chains sequenced from a single sample in a study of regulatory T cells in long-lasting Graves disease. Time point specified: newly diagnosed GD, antithyroid drugs for less than 3 months. RNA extracted from PBMCs served as the sequencing template. For TCR beta, libraries came from iRepertoire HTBI primers and Arm-PCR of CDR3 regions. TCRdb reanalysed the multiplex PCR reads using MiXCR and keeps one entry per CDR3 protein. The data show about 530,000 distinct CDR3 sequences, 15% to 20% seen once. The same data also contributed to another study, on T cells in Graves' hyperthyroidism and ophthalmopathy.

This material consisted of peripheral blood mononuclear cells (PBMCs), taken at new diagnosis, from a patient treated with antithyroid drugs. These receptors were collected from a woman aged 35-65 years with Graves disease.

This clonotype has at least ten counts. The chain carries TRBV5-1 and TRBJ2-5; 9 bases align to TRBD1. CDR3 length equals 15 residues. Germline-derived CDR1 and CDR2 are SGHRS and YFSETQ. The junction had 8 bases not matched to a gene; V was cut back by 4 bases and J by 4 bases. The CDR3 DNA sequence: TGCGCCAGCAGCGACCGCGGGACAGGGAGAGAGACCCAGTACTTC. Translating gives CASSDRGTGRETQYF.

Comments on this clonotype: The DNA is omitted, as the CDR3 cannot be located on it reliably, and the CDR3 follows TCRdb's listing. This chain links TRBV13 with TRBJ2-7; the D call in the table, TRBD1, was not verified against the DNA. Germline CDR1 and CDR2: PRHDT and FYEKMQ (reference sequence). The CDR3 totals 14 residues, both ends included. The CDR3 protein is CASSFGTGIDEQCF.

There are many counts of this clonotype. The V call is TRBV6-9, the J call TRBJ1-6; no definite D call. Germline lookup yields CDR1 MNHGY and CDR2 SVAAGI. Trimming pared 3 bases from V and 7 bases from J, leaving 10 bases between. This CDR3 region has 14 residues. The CDR3 region is CASSYSLENSPLHF. The CDR3 coding sequence is TGTGCCAGCAGTTACAGTCTGGAGAATTCACCCCTCCACTTT.

V and J are TRBV18 and TRBJ1-5, with D maybe TRBD1 (5 bases). This CDR3 region has 13 residues. Trimming removed 7 bases from V and 2 bases from J, with 9 bases in between. Germline CDR1 KGHSH, CDR2 LQKENI. The CDR3 DNA is TGTGCCAGCTGGACGGGGGGCAATCAGCCCCAGCATTTT. This encodes CASWTGGNQPQHF. The full variable domain, with the rest looked up from reference TRBV18 and TRBJ1-5, is NAGVMQNPRHLVRRRGQEARLRCSPMKGHSHVYWYRQLPEEGLKFMVYLQKENIIDESGMPKERFSAEFPKEGPSILRIQQVVRGDSAAYFCASWTGGNQPQHFGDGTRLSIL.

The rearrangement links TRBV19 to TRBJ1-2; TRBD1 agrees at 7 bases. V shed 3 bases, J shed 2 bases, and the junction held 6 bases outside the gene matches. There are 15 residues in the CDR3. Per germline, CDR1 LNHDA and CDR2 SQIVND (reference sequence). The CDR3: CASSINQGGNYGYTF. Written as DNA, the CDR3 is TGTGCCAGTAGTATTAACCAGGGGGGGAACTATGGCTACACCTTC.

This clonotype was seen many times. V is TRBV2 and J is TRBJ1-1; no clear D gene. This CDR3 has 12 amino acids. V was shortened by 7 bases and J by 4 bases, with 10 bases between the two germline ends. CDR1 is SNHLY and CDR2 is FYNNEI in the germline V gene. Here the CDR3 DNA reads TGTGCCAGCATCGGCCTCGGCACTGAAGCTTTCTTT. Translation: CASIGLGTEAFF.

The CDR3 spells CASSHGLLTVTDTQYF. The CDR3 coding sequence is TGTGCCAGCTCCCACGGACTACTCACCGTCACAGATACGCAGTATTTT. The rearrangement links TRBV18 to TRBJ2-3, with a possible D match to TRBD2 (6 bases). V was clipped by 6 bases and J by 2 bases, with 18 bases between them. The CDR3 runs 16 residues. Germline V gene sequence: CDR1 KGHSH, CDR2 LQKENI.

Notes on this clonotype: A much larger clone is a single base away; this may be a read error. V and J are TRBV20-1 and TRBJ2-7, with D hard to call. The germline CDR1 and CDR2 sequences are DFQATT and SNEGSKA (reference sequence). V dropped 5 bases and J dropped 5 bases, with 19 bases sitting between them. This CDR3 has 14 amino acids. CDR3 bases: TGCAGTGCTCTATCCGGCTCCGACGGTGACGAGCAGTACTTC. Translating gives CSALSGSDGDEQYF.

At least ten counts were recorded for this clonotype. The chain couples TRBV3-1 to TRBJ2-4, with 11 bases that match TRBD2. The CDR3 extends over 17 amino acids. Germline lookup yields CDR1 LGHDT and CDR2 YNNKEL (reference sequence). After removal of 3 bases from V and 0 bases from J, the junction contained 4 bases not matched to a gene. The CDR3 spells CASSHGTSGLAKNIQYF. CDR3 DNA sequence: TGTGCCAGCAGCCACGGGACTAGCGGTTTAGCCAAAAACATTCAGTACTTC. The whole variable domain, remainder taken from reference TRBV3-1 and TRBJ2-4, is DTAVSQTPKYLVTQMGNDKSIKCEQNLGHDTMYWYKQDSKKFLKIMFSYNNKELIINETVPNRFSPKSPDKAHLNLHINSLELGDSAVYFCASSHGTSGLAKNIQYFGAGTRLSVL.

The chain is built from TRBV2 and TRBJ2-5, with D maybe TRBD1 (6 bases). Germline CDR1 and CDR2: SNHLY and FYNNEI. V was pared by 9 bases and J by 7 bases, with 21 bases between. The CDR3 spans 14 residues. The CDR3 spells CASRDTGISGTQYF. The CDR3 nucleotides are TGTGCCAGTCGGGACACAGGGATATCAGGGACCCAGTACTTC.

This chain uses TRBV7-2 with TRBJ1-5, with D tentatively TRBD1 (6 bases). This CDR3 spans 16 amino acids. Trimming pared 3 bases from V and 8 bases from J, leaving 20 bases between. Germline V gives CDR1 SGHTA, CDR2 FQGNSA. The CDR3 bases are TGTGCCAGCAGCTTGGGGATAACGGACAGACAAAAGCCCCAGCATTTT. Translation gives CASSLGITDRQKPQHF. Combining the CDR3 with reference TRBV7-2 and TRBJ1-5 gives the whole variable domain GAGVSQSPSNKVTEKGKDVELRCDPISGHTALYWYRQSLGQGLEFLIYFQGNSAPDKSGLPSDRFSAERTGGSVSTLTIQRTQQEDSAVYLCASSLGITDRQKPQHFGDGTRLSIL.

The table lists this clonotype with many counts. The chain carries TRBV11-2 and TRBJ2-7, with D possibly TRBD1 on 6 matching bases. The V end lost 3 bases, the J end lost 0 bases, and 15 bases lay between the germline ends. Germline assignment: CDR1 SGHAT and CDR2 FQNNGV. The CDR3 contains 16 residues. Here the CDR3 DNA reads TGTGCCAGCAGCTTTCAGGACAGTTCCCTCTCCTACGAGCAGTACTTC. Protein sequence: CASSFQDSSLSYEQYF.

This clonotype has only a few counts. The chain employs TRBV7-8 and TRBJ1-2; D might be TRBD1 (6 bases). The CDR3 consists of 17 residues. Germline V lookup: CDR1 SGHVS, CDR2 FQNEAQ. With 2 bases removed from V and 4 bases from J, the gap between germline ends came to 20 bases. The CDR3 DNA reads as TGTGCCAGCAGCTTACAACAGGGATACTCCATAACCTATGGCTACACCTTC. Translated, it gives CASSLQQGYSITYGYTF.

This clonotype was picked up many times. The rearrangement uses TRBV12-3 or TRBV12-4 and TRBJ1-5, with D possibly being TRBD1 (6 bases). The CDR3 sequence is 14 residues long. Trimming took off 6 bases at V and 7 bases at J, with 16 bases between the two ends. The chain's CDR3 is CASRLTGSGQPQHF. CDR3 nucleotides: TGTGCCAGCAGGCTTACAGGGAGCGGACAGCCCCAGCATTTT.

The chain uses TRBV9 and TRBJ1-1, with D perhaps matching TRBD1 (5 bases). This CDR3 has 13 residues. CDR1 is SGDLS and CDR2 is YYNGEE in the germline V gene. V shed 3 bases and J shed 5 bases, with 11 bases lying between them. CDR3 in DNA: TGTGCCAGCAGCGACGATACAGGTACTGAAGCTTTCTTT. It encodes CASSDDTGTEAFF.

This clonotype was observed many times. The rearrangement links TRBV6-1 to TRBJ2-7, with no clear D. This CDR3 spans 12 amino acids. Trimming removed 4 bases from V and 5 bases from J, with 9 bases in between. Germline CDR1 and CDR2: MNHNS and SASEGT. Here the CDR3 reads CASSGSRDEQYF. CDR3 DNA sequence: TGTGCCAGCAGTGGATCACGCGACGAGCAGTACTTC.

This clonotype has at least ten counts. The rearrangement links TRBV7-2 to TRBJ1-4, with 7 bases matching TRBD1. V gave up 8 bases and J gave up 3 bases; unmatched junction bases: 12. CDR3 length: 16 residues. CDR1 and CDR2 (germline): SGHTA, FQGNSA. DNA of the CDR3: TGTGCCAGCGCAGGGGGTGCCGCGGCAGCTAATGAAAAACTGTTTTTT. Translating gives CASAGGAAAANEKLFF.

This clonotype came up a few times. This rearrangement joins TRBV19 to TRBJ2-1; TRBD1 agrees at 10 bases. CDR3 length equals 15 residues. The junction had 5 bases not matched to a gene; V was cut back by 6 bases and J by 3 bases. Germline CDR1 is LNHDA and CDR2 is SQIVND (reference sequence). The CDR3 here is CASRGQGVNYNEQFF. CDR3 sequence (DNA): TGTGCCAGTAGAGGACAGGGGGTTAACTACAATGAGCAGTTCTTC. Full variable domain (outside the CDR3, taken from reference TRBV19 and TRBJ2-1): DGGITQSPKYLFRKEGQNVTLSCEQNLNHDAMYWYRQDPGQGLRLIYYSQIVNDFQKGDIAEGYSVSREKKESFPLTVTSAQKNPTAFYLCASRGQGVNYNEQFFGPGTRLTVL.

This clonotype was picked up a small number of times. The chain uses TRBV14 and TRBJ1-2; D not certain. Germline V gene lookup returns CDR1 SGHDN and CDR2 FVKESK. Trimming left V 1 base short and J 7 bases short, with 13 bases between. The CDR3 is 14 residues long. The CDR3 sequence is CASSQAEKVGGYTF. CDR3 DNA: TGTGCCAGCAGCCAAGCTGAAAAAGTGGGTGGCTACACCTTC.

The rearrangement links TRBV9 to TRBJ2-3; TRBD1 matches at 7 bases. The DNA end is a closer match to TRBJ2-7, so the J assignment may be wrong. This CDR3 is built from 15 residues. Germline loops: CDR1 SGDLS, CDR2 YYNGEE. The CDR3 nucleotides are TGTGCCAGCAGCGGCAGACAGGGCGACTTGTACGAGCAGTACTTC. This encodes CASSGRQGDLYEQYF.

This clonotype was counted at least ten times. This sequence joins TRBV12-3 or TRBV12-4 and TRBJ1-5; TRBD1 is a possible D gene (6 bases). There are 15 residues in the CDR3. V dropped 6 bases and J dropped 7 bases, with 19 bases sitting between them. Written as DNA, the CDR3 is TGTGCCAGCAGGTCTCAAGGGGGTGGTGGGCAGCCCCAGCATTTT. Translation: CASRSQGGGGQPQHF.

DNA of the CDR3: TGTGCCAGCTCACCTCCGGCGACAGGGGGCCATTCACCCCTCCACTTT. Translated, it gives CASSPPATGGHSPLHF. The chain uses TRBV18 and TRBJ1-6, with TRBD1 matching 10 bases. V gave up 3 bases and J gave up 8 bases; unmatched junction bases: 7. The CDR3 contains 16 residues. The germline V gene encodes CDR1 KGHSH and CDR2 LQKENI.

This clonotype was found many times. The chain links TRBV28 to TRBJ2-3, with TRBD2 as a possible D gene (5 bases). The CDR3 runs 14 residues. Germline lookup yields CDR1 MDHEN and CDR2 SYDVKM. V gave up 6 bases and J gave up 4 bases, with 14 bases separating them. The CDR3 coding sequence is TGTGCCAGCAGGAACGGAGGTCCGCCAGATACGCAGTATTTT. This sequence encodes CASRNGGPPDTQYF.

Of note for this clonotype: A much more abundant neighbour one base away suggests this may be a read error. The V call is TRBV2, the J call TRBJ1-4, with 7 nucleotides matching TRBD1. The V gene's germline CDR1 is SNHLY and CDR2 FYNNEI. V gave up 7 bases and J gave up 5 bases; unmatched junction bases: 13. The CDR3 runs to 16 residues. CDR3 bases: TGTGCCAGCAAGATTTACTCCGGGACAGCGAATGAAAAACTGTTTTTT. Amino acid sequence: CASKIYSGTANEKLFF.

This clonotype showed up many times. The V gene is TRBV5-1, the J gene TRBJ1-1, with TRBD1 as a possible D gene (5 bases). V lost 6 bases and J lost 4, with 22 bases in between. This CDR3 is built from 16 residues. Germline values: CDR1 SGHRS, CDR2 YFSETQ. CDR3 DNA sequence: TGCGCCAGCAAAGGTGAATCGGGGCATAGGGGCACTGAAGCTTTCTTT. Translation gives CASKGESGHRGTEAFF. Using reference TRBV5-1 and TRBJ1-1 for the parts outside the CDR3, the full variable domain is KAGVTQTPRYLIKTRGQQVTLSCSPISGHRSVSWYQQTPGQGLQFLFEYFSETQRNKGNFPGRFSGRQFSNSRSEMNVSTLELGDSALYLCASKGESGHRGTEAFFGQGTRLTVV.

The table lists this clonotype with a few counts. The rearrangement uses TRBV19 and TRBJ1-1; D not certain. Deletions cut 3 bases from V and 0 bases from J, with 11 bases between. Per germline, CDR1 LNHDA and CDR2 SQIVND (reference sequence). The CDR3 contains 15 residues. CDR3 nucleotides: TGTGCCAGTAGTATTCATGGAGCAGTGAACACTGAAGCTTTCTTT. Residues: CASSIHGAVNTEAFF. Variable domain in full (rest from reference TRBV19 and TRBJ1-1): DGGITQSPKYLFRKEGQNVTLSCEQNLNHDAMYWYRQDPGQGLRLIYYSQIVNDFQKGDIAEGYSVSREKKESFPLTVTSAQKNPTAFYLCASSIHGAVNTEAFFGQGTRLTVV.

The genes are TRBV7-6 and TRBJ1-1; D ambiguous. The CDR3 runs 11 residues. The V and J ends lost 8 bases and 6 bases respectively, with 10 bases between them. Germline-derived CDR1 and CDR2 are SGHVS and FNYEAQ. CDR3 in amino acids: CASGPLPEAFF. The CDR3 DNA follows: TGTGCCAGCGGGCCCCTCCCTGAAGCTTTCTTT.

This clonotype was recorded a few times. The V call is TRBV19, the J call TRBJ2-7; possibly TRBD2 for D (5 bases). This CDR3 is built from 13 residues. The V end was cut by 3 bases, the J end by 6 bases, with 12 bases between. Germline lookup yields CDR1 LNHDA and CDR2 SQIVND (reference sequence). The CDR3 sequence is CASSILLAGEQYF. CDR3 nucleotides: TGTGCCAGTAGTATTTTGCTAGCTGGCGAGCAGTACTTC.

This clonotype was detected ten times or more. The chain combines TRBV12-3 or TRBV12-4 with TRBJ1-5, with 9 bases matching TRBD1. Trimming took 5 bases from V and 4 from J; bases not matched to a gene: 6. This CDR3 region has 15 residues. CDR3 bases: TGTGCCAGCAGTCCCGACAGGGGGAGGAATCAGCCCCAGCATTTT. It translates to CASSPDRGRNQPQHF.

V and J are TRBV10-3 and TRBJ1-4; D remains unclear. V was pared by 2 bases and J by 7 bases, with 8 bases between. Germline V gives CDR1 ENHRY, CDR2 SYGVKD. The CDR3 length is 13 residues. The chain's CDR3 is CAISEAASEKLFF. CDR3 nucleotide sequence: TGTGCCATCAGTGAGGCGGCCAGTGAAAAACTGTTTTTT.

This clonotype came up a few times. The chain joins TRBV7-2 to TRBJ2-7, with TRBD1 matching 7 bases. V dropped 4 bases and J dropped 3; count of bases not matched to a gene: 9. The CDR3 consists of 15 residues. Germline CDR1 is SGHTA and CDR2 is FQGNSA. The CDR3 DNA follows: TGTGCCAGCAGCTACCGGGACAGACTCAACTACGAGCAGTACTTC. Protein product: CASSYRDRLNYEQYF.

V gene TRBV2 combines with J gene TRBJ2-2, with D perhaps TRBD1 (6 bases). Looked up from germline, CDR1 is SNHLY and CDR2 is FYNNEI. V was cut by 7 bases and J by 2 bases, with 11 bases left in between. This CDR3 is built from 14 residues. CDR3 DNA sequence: TGTGCCAGCAAAGGGGGAGCCAACACCGGGGAGCTGTTTTTT. It specifies CASKGGANTGELFF.